This TCR beta chain comes out of a study of early T cells in non-severe SARS-CoV-2 infection. Study details: Sequencing of unsorted whole blood was done on bulk RNA, leaving chains unpaired.

This clonotype occurred many times. The antigen remains unidentified. Separate cDNA molecules each had unique molecular identifiers attached to them. TCRdb fed the 5' RACE reads into MiXCR, producing one record per CDR3 protein. The table includes about 46,000 distinct CDR3 sequences, about 5.3% detected once. Study-level points and caveats: Comparison of clonotypes with VDJdb favored anti-spike CD8 responses while missing private and CD4 specificities.

The CDR3 is 14 amino acids. V was clipped by 5 bases and J by 0 bases; unmatched bases: 3. The V gene's germline CDR1 is SEHNR and CDR2 FQNEAQ (reference sequence). This TCR was recovered from an adult who was a healthcare worker with PCR-confirmed SARS-CoV-2 infection or an uninfected control (not recorded which). This specimen was whole blood, taken at baseline. The rearrangement joins TRBV7-9 to TRBJ1-2; the match to TRBD1 covers 7 bases. The DNA for the CDR3 is TGTGCCAGCAGCCGACAGGGAACTAACTATGGCTACACCTTC. Translated: CASSRQGTNYGYTF.